The rows below give T cell receptor beta chains drawn from one sample of a study of cytomegalovirus exposure and HLA in healthy donors. TCRdb keeps only in-frame clones here, not all; method: immunoSEQ multiplex PCR. Among 110,000 or so clones listed, roughly 82% were seen once. Source material: PBMCs. These receptors originate from a woman under 30 in good health and CMV-seronegative. Each CDR3 is given with its conserved first and last residue. A D gene is named only where the DNA matches it firmly. Not every row has a clone size; where given, it reads once, few, many or a size class.

v_call	j_call	clone_size	d_call	cdr3_nt	cdr3_aa
TRBV6-5	TRBJ2-2	once	.	TGTGCCAGCAGTGAACTGCAAGCCACCGGGGAGCTGTTTTTT	CASSELQATGELFF
TRBV15	TRBJ1-1	.	TRBD1	TGTGCCACCAGCAGACATGGGACAGGGATAATTTTCACTGAAGCTTTCTTT	CATSRHGTGIIFTEAFF
TRBV7-9	TRBJ1-1	.	.	TGTGCCAGCAGCTTAGATGCGCGCACTGAAGCTTTCTTT	CASSLDARTEAFF
TRBV19	TRBJ1-4	.	TRBD1	TGTGCCAGTAGTATCCAGGGGGGCACTAATGAAAAACTGTTTTTT	CASSIQGGTNEKLFF
TRBV2	TRBJ1-5	.	TRBD1	TGTGCCAGCAGTCCCGGGACAGCGGATCAGCCCCAGCATTTT	CASSPGTADQPQHF
TRBV5-4	TRBJ1-1	.	.	TGTGCCAGCAGCTTGTACGATTGGTTTCGGGGGGATGGTGAAGCTTTCTTT	CASSLYDWFRGDGEAFF
TRBV5-1	TRBJ1-6	.	.	TGCGCCAGCAGCTCGAGGGGGAATTCACCCCTCCACTTT	CASSSRGNSPLHF
TRBV19	TRBJ1-5	few	.	TGTGCCAGGGAGTACAATCAGCCCCAGCATTTT	CAREYNQPQHF
TRBV4-1	TRBJ2-7	.	TRBD2	TGCGCCAGCAGCCACGACGCGGGAGCCTACGAGCAGTACTTC	CASSHDAGAYEQYF
TRBV9	TRBJ2-3	.	TRBD2	TGTGCCAGCAGCGAGATGGGAGGGGCTAGCACAGATACGCAGTATTTT	CASSEMGGASTDTQYF
TRBV6-1	TRBJ2-7	.	TRBD2	TGTGCCAGCAGTGAAAGGGGGGGACTAGCGGGAGGGCCCGTAAACGAGCAGTACTTC	CASSERGGLAGGPVNEQYF
TRBV2	TRBJ1-6	few	TRBD1	TGTGCCAGCAGTGAATTGCAGGGGGTTTCACCCCTCCACTTT	CASSELQGVSPLHF
TRBV11-2	TRBJ2-1	once	TRBD2	TGTGCCAGCAGCCGACGGGGGGACCGCTACAATGAGCAGTTCTTC	CASSRRGDRYNEQFF
TRBV29-1	TRBJ2-6	.	.	TGCAGCGTTGCCTCCGGCTCTGGGGCCAACGTCCTGACTTTC	CSVASGSGANVLTF
TRBV19	TRBJ2-3	.	TRBD2	TGTGCCAGTACCTTCGCGGTAGCGGGAGGTAACACAGATACGCAGTATTTT	CASTFAVAGGNTDTQYF
TRBV18	TRBJ2-1	.	.	TGTGCCAGCTCACCAAACGTAGCGGCGTACAATGAGCAGTTCTTC	CASSPNVAAYNEQFF
TRBV19	TRBJ1-2	.	TRBD1	TGTGCCAGTAGTAGACCACGGGACAGGACCGCTAACTATGGCTACACCTTC	CASSRPRDRTANYGYTF
TRBV7-2	TRBJ2-1	.	.	TGTGCCAGCAGTCGAGCACAGGTGCCGGGCAATGAGCAGTTCTTC	CASSRAQVPGNEQFF
TRBV4-2	TRBJ2-7	.	TRBD1	TGTGCCAGCCAGGGGGAAGAGCACGAGCAGTACTTC	CASQGEEHEQYF
TRBV7-9	TRBJ2-6	.	.	TGTGCCAGCAGCTTAGGGCAGGGGATGCTAAGGGGGGCCAACGTCCTGACTTTC	CASSLGQGMLRGANVLTF
TRBV5-6	TRBJ2-2	.	.	TGTGCCAGCAGCTCCGCGGCGGGGCACACCGGGGAGCTGTTTTTT	CASSSAAGHTGELFF
TRBV19	TRBJ2-2	few	TRBD1	TGTGCCAGTAGCCCAGGGGGCACCGGGGAGCTGTTTTTT	CASSPGGTGELFF
TRBV23-1	TRBJ1-5	.	TRBD1	TGCGCCAGCAGTCAGACAGGGGGCGAGAGCAATCAGCCCCAGCATTTT	CASSQTGGESNQPQHF
TRBV2	TRBJ2-6	.	.	TGTGCCAGCAGTGAAAGGGGGCAGGGGGGCCTTTCCGGGGCCAACGTCCTGACTTTC	CASSERGQGGLSGANVLTF
TRBV7-2	TRBJ2-7	.	.	TGTGCCAGCAGCTTAGTGTTTACAGGGAAATACGAGCAGTACTTC	CASSLVFTGKYEQYF
TRBV5-8	TRBJ1-1	.	.	TGTGCCAGCAGCTTGGCTCCAGGGGAAGCTTTCTTT	CASSLAPGEAFF
TRBV5-6	TRBJ2-7	.	.	TGTGCCAGCAGCTACCGGCTAGCGTTCTACGAGCAGTACTTC	CASSYRLAFYEQYF
TRBV19	TRBJ1-2	.	TRBD1	TGTGCCAGTAGTTTAACCTCAGGGGGCGACTATGGCTACACCTTC	CASSLTSGGDYGYTF
TRBV2	TRBJ1-1	.	.	TGTGCCAGCAGTGATGCGGTGAACACTGAAGCTTTCTTT	CASSDAVNTEAFF
TRBV10-3	TRBJ2-6	.	TRBD1	TGTGCCATCAGGGGGCTAGAGGGACAGGGGGCAGTGGGGGCCAACGGCCTGACTTTC	CAIRGLEGQGAVGANGLTF
TRBV2	TRBJ1-1	.	TRBD1	TGTGCCAGCAGTGAAAATGGCAGGGGGCTCACTGAAGCTTTCTTT	CASSENGRGLTEAFF
TRBV21-1	TRBJ2-1	.	.	TGTGCCAGCAGCAAAACCGAGATTCGGGGGAGCTCCTACAATGAGCAGTTCTTC	CASSKTEIRGSSYNEQFF
TRBV2	TRBJ2-7	.	TRBD1	TGTGCCAGCCGTGGGACAGGGGTAGGCGAGCAGTACTTC	CASRGTGVGEQYF
TRBV7-6	TRBJ1-4	.	TRBD1	TGTGCCAGCAGCTTCCTACAGGGGAGCGCGAATGAAAAACTGTTTTTT	CASSFLQGSANEKLFF
TRBV19	TRBJ1-2	.	TRBD1	TGTGCCAGTAGTATGACGGACAGGGTCGTCTATGGCTACACCTTC	CASSMTDRVVYGYTF
TRBV6-6	TRBJ1-5	few	.	TGTGCCAGCACCCTCCGCGAGAATCAGCCCCAGCATTTT	CASTLRENQPQHF
TRBV19	TRBJ2-3	few	TRBD2	TGTGCCAGTGGTAGCGGGAGAATTATCGATGCAGATACGCAGTATTTT	CASGSGRIIDADTQYF
TRBV7-2	TRBJ2-1	.	TRBD1	TGTGCCAGCAGCTTAGTAGGGGGCGCTTCCTACAATGAGCAGTTCTTC	CASSLVGGASYNEQFF
TRBV6-5	TRBJ1-1	.	.	TGTGCCAGCAGTCGGGGGGGGGTCACTGAAGCTTTCTTT	CASSRGGVTEAFF
TRBV5-4	TRBJ1-1	.	.	TGTGCCAGCACTTTGGCGGGCGGAGGGACTGAAGCTTTCTTT	CASTLAGGGTEAFF
TRBV7-8	TRBJ2-1	once	TRBD2	TGTGCCAGCAGCTTAGAATTTACTAGCGCGCTTGGACAGTTCTTC	CASSLEFTSALGQFF
TRBV6-4	TRBJ1-5	.	.	TGTGCCAGCAGGCGGGGGTGTAATCAGCCCCAGCATTTT	CASRRGCNQPQHF
TRBV30	TRBJ2-2	.	.	TGTGCCTGGAGTGGCCAGGGTACCGGGGAGCTGTTTTTT	CAWSGQGTGELFF
TRBV2	TRBJ2-3	.	TRBD2	TGTGCCAGCGAGCGGGAGGGCCAACCAGATACGCAGTATTTT	CASEREGQPDTQYF
TRBV2	TRBJ2-5	.	.	TGTGCCAGGGGGGGAACAGGAGCCCAAGAGACCCAGTACTTC	CARGGTGAQETQYF
TRBV10-3	TRBJ2-5	.	TRBD2	TGTGCCATCAGTGTTAGCGGGAGTAGAGAGACCCAGTACTTC	CAISVSGSRETQYF
TRBV2	TRBJ2-7	.	.	TGTGCCAGCGATACCGGGTTCCTCAAGGACGAGCAGTACTTC	CASDTGFLKDEQYF
TRBV2	TRBJ1-5	.	TRBD1	TGTGCCAGCAATACAGGGGTAGGAGGCAATCAGCCCCAGCATTTT	CASNTGVGGNQPQHF
TRBV13	TRBJ2-7	.	.	TGTGCCAGCTCCTCGAGAGACGGAGTTACCTACGAGCAGTACTTC	CASSSRDGVTYEQYF
TRBV6-1	TRBJ1-6	.	.	TGTGCCAGCAGTGATATCCGTCGGGGATCCCATAATTCACCCCTCCACTTT	CASSDIRRGSHNSPLHF
TRBV5-1	TRBJ2-1	.	TRBD1	TGCGCCAGCAGCCCGGACGGGACAGGTACCTACAATGAGCAGTTCTTC	CASSPDGTGTYNEQFF
TRBV18	TRBJ1-4	.	.	TGTGCCAGCTCACCGACAGTTGAACATGAAAAACTGTTTTTT	CASSPTVEHEKLFF
TRBV4-3	TRBJ2-1	.	TRBD2	TGCGCCAGCAGCCAAGTTGGCGGGGGGGCCGGGGAGCAGTTCTTC	CASSQVGGGAGEQFF
TRBV7-6	TRBJ1-4	.	.	TGTGCCAGCAGCTCCCGACAGACAACTAATGAAAAACTGTTTTTT	CASSSRQTTNEKLFF